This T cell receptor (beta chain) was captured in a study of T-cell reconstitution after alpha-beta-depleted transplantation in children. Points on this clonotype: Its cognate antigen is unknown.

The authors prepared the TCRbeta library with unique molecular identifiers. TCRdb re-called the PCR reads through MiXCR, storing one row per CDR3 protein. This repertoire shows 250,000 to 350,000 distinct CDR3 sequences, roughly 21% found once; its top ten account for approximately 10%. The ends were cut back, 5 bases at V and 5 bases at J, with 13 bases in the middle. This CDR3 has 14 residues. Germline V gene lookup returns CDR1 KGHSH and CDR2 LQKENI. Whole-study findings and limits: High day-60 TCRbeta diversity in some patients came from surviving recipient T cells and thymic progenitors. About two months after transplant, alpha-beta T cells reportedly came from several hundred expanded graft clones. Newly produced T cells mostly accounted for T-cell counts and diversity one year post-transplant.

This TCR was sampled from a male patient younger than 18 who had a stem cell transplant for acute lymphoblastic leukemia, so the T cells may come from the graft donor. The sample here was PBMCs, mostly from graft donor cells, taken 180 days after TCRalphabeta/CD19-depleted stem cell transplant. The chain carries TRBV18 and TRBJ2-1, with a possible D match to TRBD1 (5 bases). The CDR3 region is CASSTTYRNNEQFF. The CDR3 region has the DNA TGTGCCAGCTCAACCACCTACAGGAACAATGAGCAGTTCTTC.